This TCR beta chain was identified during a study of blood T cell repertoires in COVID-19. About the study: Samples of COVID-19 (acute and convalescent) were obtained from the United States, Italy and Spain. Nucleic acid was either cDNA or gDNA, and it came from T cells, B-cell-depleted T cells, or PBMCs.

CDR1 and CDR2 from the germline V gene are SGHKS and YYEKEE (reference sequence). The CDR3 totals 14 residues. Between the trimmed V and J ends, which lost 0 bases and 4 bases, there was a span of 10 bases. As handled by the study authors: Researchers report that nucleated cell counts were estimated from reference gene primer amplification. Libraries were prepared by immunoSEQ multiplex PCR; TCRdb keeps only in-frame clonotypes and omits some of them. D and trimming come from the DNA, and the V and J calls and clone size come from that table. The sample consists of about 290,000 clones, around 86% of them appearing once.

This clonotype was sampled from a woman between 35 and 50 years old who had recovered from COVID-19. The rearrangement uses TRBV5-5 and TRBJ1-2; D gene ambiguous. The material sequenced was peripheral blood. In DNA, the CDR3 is TGTGCCAGCAGCTTGGCCCCGGAGGGCTATGGCTACACCTTC. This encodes CASSLAPEGYGYTF.